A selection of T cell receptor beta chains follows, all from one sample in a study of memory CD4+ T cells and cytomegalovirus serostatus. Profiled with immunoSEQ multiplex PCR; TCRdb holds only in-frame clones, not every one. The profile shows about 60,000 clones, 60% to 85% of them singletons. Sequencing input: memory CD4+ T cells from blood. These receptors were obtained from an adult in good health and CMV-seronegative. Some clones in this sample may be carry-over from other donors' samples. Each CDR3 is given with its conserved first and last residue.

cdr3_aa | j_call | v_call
CASRLGVSTDTQYF | TRBJ2-3 | TRBV5-4
CASSQDRGRIEKLFF | TRBJ1-4 | TRBV4-2
CASSLLGGRGTNEKLFF | TRBJ1-4 | TRBV23-1
CASRTSGATDTQYF | TRBJ2-3 | TRBV19
CAISESQTPNNNEQFF | TRBJ2-1 | TRBV10-3
CASSVGLRDGNTIYF | TRBJ1-3 | TRBV9
CASSLRGNYGYTF | TRBJ1-2 | TRBV5-6
CASSGIIGGRNTIYF | TRBJ1-3 | TRBV27
CASSLAGGHRNEQFF | TRBJ2-1 | TRBV2
CSGGQGLPSGRGQFF | TRBJ2-1 | TRBV29-1
CASSPNRGHEQYF | TRBJ2-7 | TRBV7-9
CASSYGTGKGETQYF | TRBJ2-5 | TRBV6-5
CASSPRTGDSEQYF | TRBJ2-7 | TRBV5-1
CASSQRTGGDYGYTF | TRBJ1-2 | TRBV4-3
CASSIMGNEKLFF | TRBJ1-4 | TRBV19
CSANRGGYTF | TRBJ1-2 | TRBV20-1
CASSFVGRARGEQFF | TRBJ2-1 | TRBV28
CASSLGQHSYEQYF | TRBJ2-7 | TRBV5-4
CASSQDGGYRAGYTF | TRBJ1-2 | TRBV4-3
CASSPEQGGGRGYTF | TRBJ1-2 | TRBV5-1
CASRVAGEQFF | TRBJ2-1 | TRBV28
CASSVSTGTSGRVSEQETQYF | TRBJ2-5 | TRBV9
CASSRTGGGGQETQYF | TRBJ2-5 | TRBV4-1
CASSFSGLGGYTF | TRBJ1-2 | TRBV27
CASSLGNRDQPQHF | TRBJ1-5 | TRBV5-1
CAWSAGGSSYNEQFF | TRBJ2-1 | TRBV30
CASSPARTVSTEAFF | TRBJ1-1 | TRBV5-4
CASSPQSTRDNSPLHF | TRBJ1-6 | TRBV18
CASSTTQGVNGYTF | TRBJ1-2 | TRBV6-5
CASGLQGSTEAFF | TRBJ1-1 | TRBV10-2
CAWMGTGYEQYF | TRBJ2-7 | TRBV30
CASSLAPGHSGNTIYF | TRBJ1-3 | TRBV5-1
CASSESLITDTQYF | TRBJ2-3 | TRBV10-1
CASSSRSYEQYF | TRBJ2-7 | TRBV2
CASSMMAGSDQPQHF | TRBJ1-5 | TRBV19
CASRRTAMKGSHEQYF | TRBJ2-7 | TRBV27
CAWSLLVDEQYF | TRBJ2-7 | TRBV30
CASITGGQGDTEAFF | TRBJ1-1 | TRBV28
CASSPSPEEKLFF | TRBJ1-4 | TRBV5-1
CASSWRQGTDTEAFF | TRBJ1-1 | TRBV5-1
CASSVQPLGGKFYEQYF | TRBJ2-7 | TRBV11-3
CASSSYTGRTTVNTEAFF | TRBJ1-1 | TRBV28
CASSPTTGQGDSPLHF | TRBJ1-6 | TRBV18
CASSQLFGTNQETQYF | TRBJ2-5 | TRBV4-1
CASSGQPGLLSYEQYF | TRBJ2-7 | TRBV5-6
CASSGNLGEAFF | TRBJ1-1 | TRBV6-5
CASSYSGPGAGNTIYF | TRBJ1-3 | TRBV6-5
CASSLTGLSGNTIYF | TRBJ1-3 | TRBV11-1
CAWSFSSGNTIYF | TRBJ1-3 | TRBV30
CASSALAAPPYEQYF | TRBJ2-7 | TRBV9